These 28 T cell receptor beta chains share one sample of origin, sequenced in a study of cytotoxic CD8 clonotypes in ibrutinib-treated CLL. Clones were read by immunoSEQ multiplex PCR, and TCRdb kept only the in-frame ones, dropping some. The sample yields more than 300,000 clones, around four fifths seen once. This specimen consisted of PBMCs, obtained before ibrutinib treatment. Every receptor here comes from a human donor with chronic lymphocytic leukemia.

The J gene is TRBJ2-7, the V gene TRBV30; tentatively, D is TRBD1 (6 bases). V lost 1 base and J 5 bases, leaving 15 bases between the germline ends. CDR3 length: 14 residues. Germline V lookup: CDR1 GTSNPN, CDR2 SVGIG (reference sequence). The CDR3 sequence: CAWSGETGFHEQYF. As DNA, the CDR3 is TGTGCCTGGAGTGGAGAAACAGGGTTCCACGAGCAGTACTTC.

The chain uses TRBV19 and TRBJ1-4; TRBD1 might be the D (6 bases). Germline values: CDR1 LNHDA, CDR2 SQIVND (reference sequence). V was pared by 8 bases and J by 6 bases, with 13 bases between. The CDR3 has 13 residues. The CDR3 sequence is CASVSRGDEKLFF. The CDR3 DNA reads TGTGCCAGTGTTTCCAGGGGTGATGAAAAACTGTTTTTT.

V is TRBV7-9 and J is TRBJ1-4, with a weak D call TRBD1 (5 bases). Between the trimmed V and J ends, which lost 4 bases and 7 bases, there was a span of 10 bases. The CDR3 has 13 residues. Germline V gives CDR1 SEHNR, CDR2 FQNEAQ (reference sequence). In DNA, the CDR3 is TGTGCCAGCAGCTGGAGACAGACTGAAAAACTGTTTTTT. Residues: CASSWRQTEKLFF. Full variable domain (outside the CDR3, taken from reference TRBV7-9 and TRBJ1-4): DTGVSQNPRHKITKRGQNVTFRCDPISEHNRLYWYRQTLGQGPEFLTYFQNEAQLEKSRLLSDRFSAERPKGSFSTLEIQRTEQGDSAMYLCASSWRQTEKLFFGSGTQLSVL.

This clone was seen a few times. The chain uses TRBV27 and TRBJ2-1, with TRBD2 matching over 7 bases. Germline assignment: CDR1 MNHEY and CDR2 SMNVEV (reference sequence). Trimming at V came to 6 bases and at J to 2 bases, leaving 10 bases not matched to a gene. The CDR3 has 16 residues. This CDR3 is CASRPNLAETYNEQFF. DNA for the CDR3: TGTGCCAGCAGGCCAAATCTAGCGGAGACCTACAATGAGCAGTTCTTC.

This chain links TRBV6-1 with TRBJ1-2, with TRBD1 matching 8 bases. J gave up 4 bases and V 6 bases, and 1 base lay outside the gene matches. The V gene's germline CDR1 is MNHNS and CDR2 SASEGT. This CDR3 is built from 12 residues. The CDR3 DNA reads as TGTGCCAGCAGGGACAGGGTCTATGGCTACACCTTC. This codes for CASRDRVYGYTF.

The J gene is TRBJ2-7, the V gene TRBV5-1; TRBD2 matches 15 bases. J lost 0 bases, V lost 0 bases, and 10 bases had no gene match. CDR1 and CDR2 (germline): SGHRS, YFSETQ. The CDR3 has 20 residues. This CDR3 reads CASSLDHRGLAGGGSYEQYF. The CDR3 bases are TGCGCCAGCAGCTTGGACCACCGGGGACTAGCGGGAGGAGGCTCCTACGAGCAGTACTTC.

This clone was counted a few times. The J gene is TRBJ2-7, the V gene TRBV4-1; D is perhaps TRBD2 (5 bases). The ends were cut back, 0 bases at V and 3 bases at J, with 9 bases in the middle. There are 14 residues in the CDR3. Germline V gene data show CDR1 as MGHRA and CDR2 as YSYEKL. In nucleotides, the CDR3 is TGCGCCAGCAGCCAAGATGAGGGATTCTACGAGCAGTACTTC. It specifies CASSQDEGFYEQYF.

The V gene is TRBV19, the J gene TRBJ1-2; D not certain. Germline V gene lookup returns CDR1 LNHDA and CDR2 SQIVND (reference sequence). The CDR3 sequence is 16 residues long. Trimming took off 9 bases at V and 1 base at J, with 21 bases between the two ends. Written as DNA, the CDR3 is TGTGCCAGCATAAAAACCGGGAAAGGGATTAACTATGGCTACACCTTC. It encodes CASIKTGKGINYGYTF.

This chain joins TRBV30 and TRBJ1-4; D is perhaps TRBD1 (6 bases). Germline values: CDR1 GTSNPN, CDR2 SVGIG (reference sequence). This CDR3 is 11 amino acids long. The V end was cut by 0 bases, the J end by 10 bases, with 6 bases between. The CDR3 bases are TGTGCCTGGAGTGTACAGGGAAAACTGTTTTTT. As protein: CAWSVQGKLFF.

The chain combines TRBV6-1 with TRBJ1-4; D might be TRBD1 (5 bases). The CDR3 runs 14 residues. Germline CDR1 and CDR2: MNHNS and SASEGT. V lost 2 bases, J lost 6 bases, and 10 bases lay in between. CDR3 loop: CASSEQGRDEKLFF. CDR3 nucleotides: TGTGCCAGCAGTGAACAGGGCCGAGATGAAAAACTGTTTTTT.

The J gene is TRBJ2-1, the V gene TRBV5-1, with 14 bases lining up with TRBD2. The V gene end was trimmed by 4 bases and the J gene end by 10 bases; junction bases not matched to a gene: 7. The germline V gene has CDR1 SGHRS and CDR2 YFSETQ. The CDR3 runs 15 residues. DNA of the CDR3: TGCGCCAGCAGCGACGGGACTAGCGGGAGTGACGAGCAGTTCTTC. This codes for CASSDGTSGSDEQFF. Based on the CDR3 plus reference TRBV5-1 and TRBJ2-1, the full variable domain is KAGVTQTPRYLIKTRGQQVTLSCSPISGHRSVSWYQQTPGQGLQFLFEYFSETQRNKGNFPGRFSGRQFSNSRSEMNVSTLELGDSALYLCASSDGTSGSDEQFFGPGTRLTVL.

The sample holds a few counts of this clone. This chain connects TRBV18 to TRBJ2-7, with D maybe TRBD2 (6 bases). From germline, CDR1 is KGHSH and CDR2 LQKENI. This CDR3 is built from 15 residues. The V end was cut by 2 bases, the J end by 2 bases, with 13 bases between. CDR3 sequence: CASSPVFSGPYEQYF. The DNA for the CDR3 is TGTGCCAGCTCACCAGTTTTTAGCGGACCCTACGAGCAGTACTTC.

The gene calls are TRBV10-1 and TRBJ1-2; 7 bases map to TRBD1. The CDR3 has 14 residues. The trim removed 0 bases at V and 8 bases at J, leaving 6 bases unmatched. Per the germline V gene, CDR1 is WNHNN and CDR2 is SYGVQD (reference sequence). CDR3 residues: CASSESVAGGGYTF. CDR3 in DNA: TGCGCCAGCAGTGAGTCTGTGGCAGGGGGAGGCTACACCTTC.

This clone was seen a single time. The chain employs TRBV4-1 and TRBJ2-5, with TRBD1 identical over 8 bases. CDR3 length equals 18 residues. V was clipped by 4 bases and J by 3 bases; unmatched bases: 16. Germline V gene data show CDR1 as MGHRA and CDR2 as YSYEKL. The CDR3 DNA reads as TGCGCCAGCAGCCGCCCAGGGAGGCTCGGACAGGGCAAAGAGACCCAGTACTTC. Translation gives CASSRPGRLGQGKETQYF.

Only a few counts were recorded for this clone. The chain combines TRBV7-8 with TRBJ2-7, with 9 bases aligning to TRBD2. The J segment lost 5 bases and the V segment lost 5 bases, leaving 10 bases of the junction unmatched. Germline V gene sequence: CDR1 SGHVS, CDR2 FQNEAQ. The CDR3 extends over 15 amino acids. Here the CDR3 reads CASSPGLASVHEQYF. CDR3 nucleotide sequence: TGTGCCAGCAGCCCGGGACTAGCTTCGGTACACGAGCAGTACTTC.

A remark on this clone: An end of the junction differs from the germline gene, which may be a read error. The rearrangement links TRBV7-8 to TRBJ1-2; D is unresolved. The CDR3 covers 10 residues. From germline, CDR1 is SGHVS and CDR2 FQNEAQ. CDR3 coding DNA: TGTGCCAGCAGCCCCCCAGGTCTTTCTTTC. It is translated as CASSPPGLSF.

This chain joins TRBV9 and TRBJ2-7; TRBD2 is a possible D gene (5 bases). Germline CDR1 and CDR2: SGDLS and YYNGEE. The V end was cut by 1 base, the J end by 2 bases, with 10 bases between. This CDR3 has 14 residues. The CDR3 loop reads CASSVYAEAYEQYF. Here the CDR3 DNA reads TGTGCCAGCAGCGTATACGCGGAGGCCTACGAGCAGTACTTC.

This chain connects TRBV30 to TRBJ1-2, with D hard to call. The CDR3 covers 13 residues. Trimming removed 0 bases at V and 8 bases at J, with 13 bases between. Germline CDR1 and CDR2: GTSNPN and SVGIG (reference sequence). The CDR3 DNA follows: TGTGCCTGGAGTGTAGTGATTGATAGGGGCTACACCTTC. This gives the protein CAWSVVIDRGYTF.

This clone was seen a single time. The DNA for the CDR3 is TGTGCCAGCAACATGTTACAGGGTTTACCCGAGCAGTACTTC. Amino acids: CASNMLQGLPEQYF. J is TRBJ2-7 and V is TRBV27, with a weak D call TRBD1 (6 bases). This CDR3 comprises 14 residues. Germline CDR1 and CDR2: MNHEY and SMNVEV (reference sequence). Trimming removed 7 bases at V and 6 bases at J, with 19 bases between.

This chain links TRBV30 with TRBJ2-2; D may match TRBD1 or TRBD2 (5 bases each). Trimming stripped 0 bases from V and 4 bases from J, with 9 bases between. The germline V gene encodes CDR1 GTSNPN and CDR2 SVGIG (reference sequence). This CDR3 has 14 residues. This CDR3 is CAWSVRGSTGELFF. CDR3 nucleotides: TGTGCCTGGAGTGTACGGGGCAGCACCGGGGAGCTGTTTTTT.

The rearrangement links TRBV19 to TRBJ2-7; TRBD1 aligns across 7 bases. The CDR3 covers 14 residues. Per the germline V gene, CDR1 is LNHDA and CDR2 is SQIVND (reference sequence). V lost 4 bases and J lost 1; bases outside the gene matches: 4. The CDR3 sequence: CASSTRDSSYEQYF. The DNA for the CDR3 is TGTGCCAGTAGTACCCGGGACAGTTCCTACGAGCAGTACTTC.

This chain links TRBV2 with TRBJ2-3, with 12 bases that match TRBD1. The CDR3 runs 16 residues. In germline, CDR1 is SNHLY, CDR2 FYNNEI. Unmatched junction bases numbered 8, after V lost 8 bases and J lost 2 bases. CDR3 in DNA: TGTGCCAGCCTACACGGGACAGGGGGCAACACAGATACGCAGTATTTT. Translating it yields CASLHGTGGNTDTQYF.

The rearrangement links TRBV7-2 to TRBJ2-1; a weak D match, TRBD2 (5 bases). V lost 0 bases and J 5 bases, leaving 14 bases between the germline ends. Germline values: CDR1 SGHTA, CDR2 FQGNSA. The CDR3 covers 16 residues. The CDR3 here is CASSLARASSHNEQFF. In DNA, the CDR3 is TGTGCCAGCAGCTTAGCGCGGGCCAGTTCGCACAATGAGCAGTTCTTC.

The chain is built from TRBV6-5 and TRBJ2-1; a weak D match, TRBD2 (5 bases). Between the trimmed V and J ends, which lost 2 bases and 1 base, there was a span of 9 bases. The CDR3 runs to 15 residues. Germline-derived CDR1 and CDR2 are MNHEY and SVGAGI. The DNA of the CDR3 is TGTGCCAGCAGTTACGCCCCGGGGTCCTACAATGAGCAGTTCTTC. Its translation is CASSYAPGSYNEQFF.

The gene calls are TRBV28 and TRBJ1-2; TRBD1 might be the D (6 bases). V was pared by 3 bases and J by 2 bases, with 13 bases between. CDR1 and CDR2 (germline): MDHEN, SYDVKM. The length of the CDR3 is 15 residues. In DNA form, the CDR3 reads TGTGCCAGCAGTTTCCGGGGGGGGCTCAACTATGGCTACACCTTC. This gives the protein CASSFRGGLNYGYTF.

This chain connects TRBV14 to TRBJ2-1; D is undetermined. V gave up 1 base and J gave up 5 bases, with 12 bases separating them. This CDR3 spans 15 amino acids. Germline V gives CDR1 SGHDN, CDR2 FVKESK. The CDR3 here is CASSQADPYDNEQFF. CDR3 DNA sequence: TGTGCCAGCAGCCAAGCCGATCCCTATGACAATGAGCAGTTCTTC.

In DNA form, the CDR3 reads TGTGCCAGCAGCGTAGGGATGGGCACTGAAGCTTTCTTT. Its translation: CASSVGMGTEAFF. The J gene is TRBJ1-1, the V gene TRBV9, with unresolved D. The CDR3 consists of 13 residues. Trimming stripped 0 bases from V and 4 bases from J, with 7 bases between. Germline CDR1 and CDR2: SGDLS and YYNGEE.

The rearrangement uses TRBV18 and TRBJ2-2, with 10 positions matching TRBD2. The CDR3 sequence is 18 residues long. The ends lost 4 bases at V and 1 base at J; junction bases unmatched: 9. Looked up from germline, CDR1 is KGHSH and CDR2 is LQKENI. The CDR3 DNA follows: TGTGCCAGCTCACAAGGACTAGCGGAGACTCAGAACACCGGGGAGCTGTTTTTT. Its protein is CASSQGLAETQNTGELFF.